Listed below are T cell receptor beta chains from one sample, sequenced in a study of molecular identifiers for immune sequencing clone quantification. TCRdb re-called the PCR reads with MiXCR, one entry per CDR3 protein. This sample carries fewer than 25,000 distinct CDR3 sequences, roughly 18% of them seen once, and the ten largest clones take about 0.93%. Sample: naive CD8+ T cells from blood, with Jurkat cell RNA spiked in. The receptors were gathered from a human donor in good health. Some libraries in this study had Jurkat cell RNA spiked in. The CDR3 runs from the conserved cysteine through the conserved F or W. The D gene is left open where the match is weak. The size of a clone is reported for some rows only, either as once, few or many, or as a class for expanded clones.

D gene | J gene | V gene | clone size | CDR3 DNA | CDR3 protein
TRBD2 | TRBJ2-1 | TRBV9 | many | TGTGCCAGCAGCGCGACGTCTCTAGCGGGAGGAGGGTATGAGCAGTTCTTC | CASSATSLAGGGYEQFF
- | TRBJ1-5 | TRBV6-6 | many | TGTGCCAGCAGCCAGGACACCGGCCATAATCAGCCCCAGCATTTT | CASSQDTGHNQPQHF
- | TRBJ2-7 | TRBV5-6 | many | TGTGCCAGCAGCTACGGGCCACAGACAGGATTTTGGTACGAGCAGTACTTC | CASSYGPQTGFWYEQYF
- | TRBJ1-5 | TRBV4-3 | many | TGCGCCAGCAGCCAAGGTGCAGGGGTTAATCAGCCCCAGCATTTT | CASSQGAGVNQPQHF
- | TRBJ2-1 | TRBV7-3 | many | TGTGCCAGCAGTCGGGACTCTCGACTCTTACAGGATGAGCAGTTCTTC | CASSRDSRLLQDEQFF
- | TRBJ1-1 | TRBV7-6 | many | TGTGCCAGCAGCCGGGCGGCGGGGCGGTACACTGAAGCTTTCTTT | CASSRAAGRYTEAFF
TRBD1 | TRBJ2-3 | TRBV9 | - | TGTGCCAGCAGCCCGGGACAGGGTTGGACAGATACGCAGTATTTT | CASSPGQGWTDTQYF
TRBD2 | TRBJ2-5 | TRBV5-1 | many | TGCGCCAGCAGCTTGGGGACTAGCGGGAGGGCCTTGGAAGAGACCCAGTACTTC | CASSLGTSGRALEETQYF
- | TRBJ1-5 | TRBV4-1 | many | TGCGCCAGCAGCCAAGGAGTCGGGCCCCAGCATTTT | CASSQGVGPQHF
TRBD1 | TRBJ1-5 | TRBV18 | many | TGTGCCAGCTCACCAAACAGGGGAAGCAATCAGCCCCAGCATTTT | CASSPNRGSNQPQHF
- | TRBJ1-2 | TRBV12-5 | many | TGTGCTAGTGGTTTGGTGGCAGGGCTAAGGGACTATGGCTACACCTTC | CASGLVAGLRDYGYTF
- | TRBJ2-3 | TRBV15 | few | TGTGCCACCAGCAGAGATGGTGGGCGGGGCACAGATGCGCAGTATTTT | CATSRDGGRGTDAQYF
TRBD2 | TRBJ2-1 | TRBV6-6 | many | TGTGCCAGCAGCCCGGGACTAGCGGGCTACAATGAGCAGTTCTTC | CASSPGLAGYNEQFF
- | TRBJ2-1 | TRBV11-2 | many | TGTGCCAGCAGCCCCCTTGGACCCGACAATGAGCAGTTCTTC | CASSPLGPDNEQFF
- | TRBJ1-5 | TRBV19 | many | TGTGCCAGTAGTATTATTAGAAAAGCTGAACCCCAGCATTTT | CASSIIRKAEPQHF
- | TRBJ2-5 | TRBV27 | many | TGTGCCAGCAGTTTCGAGGGGGCGGAGGGAAATCCAGAGACCCAGTACTTC | CASSFEGAEGNPETQYF
- | TRBJ1-5 | TRBV4-1 | many | TGCGCCAGCAGCCAGGTAGGGGGGTATCAGCCCCAGCATTTT | CASSQVGGYQPQHF
TRBD1 | TRBJ2-1 | TRBV2 | few | TGTGCCAGCAACGACAGGGGGGAATCCTACAATGAGCAGTTCTTC | CASNDRGESYNEQFF
- | TRBJ1-1 | TRBV5-1 | medium-sized | TGCGCCAGCAGCCGAGGTCGCAGGGACACTGAAGCTTTCTTT | CASSRGRRDTEAFF
- | TRBJ2-7 | TRBV19 | many | TGTGCCAGTAGTATAGGAACAGGGTTCTACGAGCAGTACTTC | CASSIGTGFYEQYF
TRBD2 | TRBJ2-3 | TRBV5-1 | - | TGCGCCAGCCCTAATCCGGCAGCGGGGGGATCAGATACGCAGTATTTT | CASPNPAAGGSDTQYF
- | TRBJ2-1 | TRBV20-1 | many | TGCAGTGCCAGGGCCGCCGATGAGCAGTTCTTC | CSARAADEQFF
- | TRBJ1-1 | TRBV29-1 | many | TGCAGCGCCATGGGACAGAACACTGAAGCTTTCTTT | CSAMGQNTEAFF
TRBD2 | TRBJ2-1 | TRBV7-2 | - | TGTGCCAGCAGGTGGGGACTAGCCCCCTACAATGAGCAGTTCTTC | CASRWGLAPYNEQFF
TRBD1 | TRBJ2-7 | TRBV7-9 | - | TGTGCCAGCAGCTCGAGCCCGGGACAGGGGGGGTACGAGCAGTACTTC | CASSSSPGQGGYEQYF
TRBD1 | TRBJ2-5 | TRBV5-1 | - | TGCGCCAGCAGCTCGGGACAGGGTATTGAGACCCAGTACTTC | CASSSGQGIETQYF
- | TRBJ2-7 | TRBV10-3 | many | TGTGCCATCAGTGAGCCGAACAGGGACTCAACACCTTTCGAGCAGTACTTC | CAISEPNRDSTPFEQYF
TRBD2 | TRBJ2-7 | TRBV4-2 | many | TGTGCCAGCAGCCAACCCGGACTAGCGGGAGTTTCAGGCGAGCAGTACTTC | CASSQPGLAGVSGEQYF
TRBD2 | TRBJ2-1 | TRBV4-1 | - | TGCGCCAGCAGCCAAGAGACTAGCGGGGGGTATTATGAGCAGTTCTTC | CASSQETSGGYYEQFF
- | TRBJ1-5 | TRBV7-9 | many | TGTGCCAGCAGGGGTCAGGGGAATCAGCCCCAGCATTTT | CASRGQGNQPQHF
TRBD2 | TRBJ2-2 | TRBV9 | many | TGTGCCAGCAGCGTAGACCTAGCGGGGGACGCCGGGGAGCTGTTTTTT | CASSVDLAGDAGELFF
- | TRBJ1-1 | TRBV6-5 | many | TGTGCCAGCAGTCCTGGAGGGGCCACTGAAGCTTTCTTT | CASSPGGATEAFF
- | TRBJ2-7 | TRBV18 | many | TGTGCCAGCTCACCGACGCAGTCGGCGGGCGAGCAGTACTTC | CASSPTQSAGEQYF
- | TRBJ1-3 | TRBV7-9 | many | TGTGCCAGCAGATCGGACAGATCCTCTGGAAACACCATATATTTT | CASRSDRSSGNTIYF
- | TRBJ2-7 | TRBV7-9 | many | TGTGCCAGCAGCTTACCCCGGGCCGGATACGAGCAGTACTTC | CASSLPRAGYEQYF
- | TRBJ2-3 | TRBV7-9 | many | TGTGCCAGCAGCCTTCATTCTTTTGGGTACCAGGCTAGCACAGATACGCAGTATTTT | CASSLHSFGYQASTDTQYF
- | TRBJ2-3 | TRBV4-3 | many | TGCGCCAGCAGCCAAGACTATCTGAGCACAGATACGCAGTATTTT | CASSQDYLSTDTQYF
- | TRBJ2-7 | TRBV6-1 | many | TGTGCCAGCAGTGATAGGGCTGGCTACGAGCAGTACTTC | CASSDRAGYEQYF
- | TRBJ2-7 | TRBV6-2/TRBV6-3 | many | TGTGCCAGCAGTTACTCGAGCGGAGATGCCTACGAGCAGTACTTC | CASSYSSGDAYEQYF
- | TRBJ2-3 | TRBV4-3 | many | TGCGCCAGCAGCCAAGATAGGGGAGTCACAGATACGCAGTATTTT | CASSQDRGVTDTQYF
- | TRBJ2-3 | TRBV14 | many | TGTGCCAGCAGCCAAGGGGTAAGAGGGATCCACAGCACAGATACGCAGTATTTT | CASSQGVRGIHSTDTQYF
TRBD1 | TRBJ2-5 | TRBV6-6 | many | TGTGCCAGCAGTTACTCGACAGGGCAAGAGACCCAGTACTTC | CASSYSTGQETQYF
- | TRBJ2-7 | TRBV6-5 | many | TGTGCCAGCAGTTACTCTGGGACGGCGTACGAGCAGTACTTC | CASSYSGTAYEQYF
- | TRBJ2-1 | TRBV7-9 | many | TGTGCCAGCAGCTTAGTTCTAGCTGGTGAGCAGTTCTTC | CASSLVLAGEQFF
TRBD1 | TRBJ2-7 | TRBV6-2/TRBV6-3 | many | TGTGCCAGCAGTTACTCGACAGGGACGGACGAGCAGTACTTC | CASSYSTGTDEQYF
- | TRBJ2-2 | TRBV7-9 | many | TGTGCCAGCAGCACTAGCCTTACCGGGGAGCTGTTTTTT | CASSTSLTGELFF
TRBD2 | TRBJ2-3 | TRBV7-3 | - | TGTGCCAGCAGCTTAACTTTTGGTGACGGACTAGCGCTGAAGGGAGATACGCAGTATTTT | CASSLTFGDGLALKGDTQYF
TRBD2 | TRBJ2-5 | TRBV7-9 | many | TGTGCCAGCAGCTCCCCCCAAGCGGGAGGGCCTGACGGAGAGACCCAGTACTTC | CASSSPQAGGPDGETQYF
- | TRBJ2-7 | TRBV12-3/TRBV12-4 | many | TGTGCCAGCAGTCCAGAGGGAACCGGGACATACGAGCAGTACTTC | CASSPEGTGTYEQYF
TRBD2 | TRBJ2-3 | TRBV7-9 | many | TGTGCCAGCAGCTTAGCGAGCGGGGGTAGCACAGATACGCAGTATTTT | CASSLASGGSTDTQYF